A selection of T cell receptor beta chains follows, all from one sample in a study of neurological immune-mediated disorders. TCRdb ran MiXCR on the 5' RACE reads and lists one entry per CDR3 protein. The data show about 49,000 distinct CDR3 sequences, with approximately 14% seen just once and 4.5% held by the top ten. The specimen was PBMCs. The receptor set was obtained from a male donor with HTLV-1-associated myelopathy (HAM/TSP). CDR3s include the opening cysteine and the closing phenylalanine or tryptophan. A D gene is named only where the DNA matches it firmly. Where a row states a size, it is once, few, many or the class of an expanded clone; other rows omit it.

many	TRBJ2-2	TRBV24-1	TRBD1	TGTGCCACCAGTGATTCACTGGACAGGGAAAACACCGGGGAGCTGTTTTTT	CATSDSLDRENTGELFF
many	TRBJ2-7	TRBV29-1	TRBD2	TGCAGCGTTTCAAGCGGGACCCGCTCCTACGAGCAGTACTTC	CSVSSGTRSYEQYF
many	TRBJ1-2	TRBV29-1	-	TGCAGCGTGGCAGAATCTGGGGGGCGACGCGGCTACACCTTC	CSVAESGGRRGYTF
many	TRBJ2-3	TRBV5-1	-	TGCGCCAGCAGCTTGGGGAGAGGAGATACGCAGTATTTT	CASSLGRGDTQYF
-	TRBJ1-1	TRBV9	-	TGTGCCAGCAGCTCGGACAAAAGGAACACTGAAGCTTTCTTT	CASSSDKRNTEAFF
medium-sized	TRBJ1-5	TRBV2	-	TGTGCCAGCAGCTTTCAGGGATTGGGCAATCAGCCCCAGCATTTT	CASSFQGLGNQPQHF
many	TRBJ2-7	TRBV7-2	-	TGTGCCAGCAGCTTAGCGCTATCAACCATCCACGAGCAGTACTTC	CASSLALSTIHEQYF
-	TRBJ2-5	TRBV7-9	-	TGTGCCAGCAGAAAAAAGGGACCTGATGAGACCCGGTACTTC	CASRKKGPDETRYF
many	TRBJ1-4	TRBV11-3	TRBD1	TGTGCCAGCAGCTTAGACCCCAACAGGGGCCTCCATAGCGAAAAACTGTTTTTT	CASSLDPNRGLHSEKLFF
many	TRBJ1-4	TRBV5-1	TRBD1	TGCGCCAGCAGCTTGGAGGGCAGGGGGATCGTCCAGCCCGAAAAACTGTTTTTT	CASSLEGRGIVQPEKLFF
many	TRBJ1-4	TRBV7-9	-	TGTGCCAGCAGCTTAGTGGGAGGTGTAGCCCTGTTTTTT	CASSLVGGVALFF
-	TRBJ2-1	TRBV6-5	TRBD1	TGTGCCAGCAACGACGGGACAGGGGGCGGTAGGACGTCCTACAATGAGCAGTTCTTC	CASNDGTGGGRTSYNEQFF
many	TRBJ2-1	TRBV5-1	TRBD2	TGCGCCAGCAGCGGGCTGAGCGGGGGCAATGAGCAGTTCTTC	CASSGLSGGNEQFF
many	TRBJ2-7	TRBV5-6	TRBD2	TGTGCCAGCAGCTTGGAAGCGGGGGCATCCTACGAGCAGTACTTC	CASSLEAGASYEQYF
many	TRBJ2-2	TRBV7-9	-	TGTGCCAGCAGCTTATTCGGAGACACCGGGGAGCTGTTTTTT	CASSLFGDTGELFF
-	TRBJ2-7	TRBV29-1	TRBD1	TGCAGCGTCGGGACAGGGGGCAACGGCGAGCAGTACTTC	CSVGTGGNGEQYF
medium-sized	TRBJ1-6	TRBV5-1	-	TGCGCCAGCAGCTTGGAAGGGGATAATTCACCCCTCCACTTT	CASSLEGDNSPLHF
many	TRBJ1-1	TRBV7-9	-	TGTGCCAGCAGCTTAGAACCCGTTAATGAAGCTTTCTTT	CASSLEPVNEAFF
many	TRBJ2-5	TRBV5-6	-	TGTGCCAGCAGCTTCCCGACGGGCCGGGAGACCCAGTACTTC	CASSFPTGRETQYF
many	TRBJ1-5	TRBV5-6	-	TGTGCCAGCAGCTTGAGGGGGACTCAGCCCCAGCATTTT	CASSLRGTQPQHF
many	TRBJ2-6	TRBV5-5	-	TGTGCCAGCAGTTTGACTTTACAGGGAACTGGGGCCAACGTCCTGACTTTC	CASSLTLQGTGANVLTF
many	TRBJ1-5	TRBV2	-	TGTGCCAGCAACGGCAGGGGAAATCAGCCCCAGCATTTT	CASNGRGNQPQHF
many	TRBJ2-4	TRBV6-5	TRBD2	TGTGCCAGCAGTTACGGTCTAGCGGGGGCCTCCTACCAAAACATTCAGTACTTC	CASSYGLAGASYQNIQYF
many	TRBJ2-7	TRBV28	-	TGTGCCAGCAGAAGTAGAGGGACAAGTCGCTCCTACGAGCAGTACTTC	CASRSRGTSRSYEQYF
-	TRBJ2-1	TRBV20-1	-	TGCAGTGCTAGACCCTCCTACGCTGAGCAGTTCTTC	CSARPSYAEQFF
many	TRBJ1-5	TRBV15	-	TGTGCCACCAGCAGAGTGCCACAGCCCCAGCATTTT	CATSRVPQPQHF
-	TRBJ1-2	TRBV4-3	TRBD1	TGCGCCAGCAGCCAACCAGGGGGTTATGGCTACACCTTC	CASSQPGGYGYTF
many	TRBJ2-3	TRBV7-9	TRBD2	TGTGCCAGCAGCTCTAGCGGGGGATACACAGATACGCAGTATTTT	CASSSSGGYTDTQYF
-	TRBJ2-5	TRBV12-3/TRBV12-4	-	TGTGCCAGCAGTTTAAGGCTGCAACAAGAGACCCAGTACTTC	CASSLRLQQETQYF
-	TRBJ2-5	TRBV11-2	-	TGTGCCAGCAGCTCAACCCTCGGGAGATCTGAGGAGACCCAGTACTTC	CASSSTLGRSEETQYF
many	TRBJ2-7	TRBV10-3	TRBD1	TGTGCCATCAGGGAACGGGACAGCACCTACGAGCAGTACTTC	CAIRERDSTYEQYF
many	TRBJ2-3	TRBV5-1	-	TGCGCCAGCAGCTTGTCCCTCACAGATACGCAGTATTTT	CASSLSLTDTQYF
many	TRBJ2-5	TRBV4-3	TRBD1	TGCGCCAGCAGCCAAGAGACAGGGGAAGAGACCCAGTACTTC	CASSQETGEETQYF
many	TRBJ1-5	TRBV20-1	-	TGCAGTGCGTCAGGGGTGTATAGCAATCAGCCCCAGCATTTT	CSASGVYSNQPQHF
many	TRBJ1-4	TRBV7-2	TRBD1	TGTGCCAGCAGCACAGGGACAGCGGAGAAACTGTTTTTT	CASSTGTAEKLFF
many	TRBJ1-1	TRBV28	TRBD1	TGTGCCAGCAGTTTATCAGGGGGGCACACTGAAGCTTTCTTT	CASSLSGGHTEAFF
-	TRBJ1-6	TRBV11-2	TRBD1	TGTGCCAGCTCAACCGGGACAGGGAATAATTCACCCCTCCACTTT	CASSTGTGNNSPLHF
few	TRBJ1-2	TRBV18	-	TGTGCCAGCTCACCACTAACAGAAGTCTATGGCTACACCTTC	CASSPLTEVYGYTF
many	TRBJ2-3	TRBV7-2	-	TGTGCCAGCAGCCTACAACTAAGCACAGATACGCAGTATTTT	CASSLQLSTDTQYF
many	TRBJ2-3	TRBV7-2	TRBD2	TGTGCCAGCAGCTTAGTGGCGGGGGGGGGCACAGATACGCAGTATTTT	CASSLVAGGGTDTQYF
many	TRBJ2-7	TRBV20-1	-	TGCAGTGCTAGAGATAAGGGTTTCGGCCTATTGTACTTC	CSARDKGFGLLYF
many	TRBJ2-7	TRBV7-7	-	TGTGCTAGCAGTTCGGGACACCAAACCACCGAGCAGTACTTC	CASSSGHQTTEQYF
few	TRBJ2-7	TRBV29-1	-	TGCAGCGTTGAGGGTGGCGAAACCTACGAGCAGTACTTC	CSVEGGETYEQYF
many	TRBJ1-4	TRBV29-1	TRBD1	TGCAGCGGGTTACTAGGGACAGGGGGCGAAAAACTGTTTTTT	CSGLLGTGGEKLFF
many	TRBJ2-5	TRBV10-3	-	TGTGCCTCCAGGGAAGATCAAGAGACCCAGTACTTC	CASREDQETQYF
many	TRBJ1-1	TRBV7-9	-	TGTGCCAGCAGCGCCGGACTTACCGAAGCTTTCTTT	CASSAGLTEAFF
many	TRBJ1-5	TRBV20-1	TRBD1	TGCAGTGCTGGTCCGGGACAGGCAAATCAGCCCCAGCATTTT	CSAGPGQANQPQHF
many	TRBJ1-6	TRBV5-1	-	TGCGCCAGCAGCTTTCAGGATAATTCACCCCTCCACTTT	CASSFQDNSPLHF
many	TRBJ1-3	TRBV3-1	TRBD1	TGTGCCAGCAGCCAAGTGACAGGGGGACTTTTTGGAAACACCATATATTTT	CASSQVTGGLFGNTIYF
many	TRBJ1-4	TRBV20-1	TRBD1	TGCAGTGCTACCCACTCCGGGACAGGGGTTGTCGAAAAACTGTTTTTT	CSATHSGTGVVEKLFF
many	TRBJ2-5	TRBV10-3	TRBD2	TGTGCCATCAGTGAGCCCGTCGGACTAGCGGGGGGCGGGGAGACCCAGTACTTC	CAISEPVGLAGGGETQYF
many	TRBJ1-2	TRBV20-1	-	TGCAGTGCTGTTCCCCGCCTAGGGTATGGCTACACCTTC	CSAVPRLGYGYTF
many	TRBJ2-7	TRBV14	-	TGTGCCAGCAGTAGACAGGAGGTCCCCTACGAGCAGTACTTC	CASSRQEVPYEQYF
many	TRBJ2-2	TRBV5-1	-	TGCGCCAGCAGCTTTAGTGCGACCGGGGAGCTGTTTTTT	CASSFSATGELFF
many	TRBJ2-7	TRBV5-1	-	TGCGCCAGCAGCTTGGTACGGCGTCTCTCCTACGAGCAGTACTTC	CASSLVRRLSYEQYF
many	TRBJ1-1	TRBV10-3	-	TGTGCCATCAGAGCGGACAGTGAAGCTTTCTTT	CAIRADSEAFF
-	TRBJ1-3	TRBV7-2	TRBD1	TGTGCCAGCAGCCCTCAGGGGGGACTCTATGGAAACACCATATATTTT	CASSPQGGLYGNTIYF
many	TRBJ2-2	TRBV20-1	TRBD2	TGCAGTGCTAGAGGCGGACTAGCAAACACCGGGGAGCTGTTTTTT	CSARGGLANTGELFF
many	TRBJ2-5	TRBV28	TRBD1	TGTGCCAGCAGTTTAGACAGGGGGCCTGAGACCCAGTACTTC	CASSLDRGPETQYF